A single sample gave rise to the 18 T cell receptor beta chains below, sequenced in a study of T cell changes during pregnancy in multiple sclerosis. Profiling relied on immunoSEQ multiplex PCR, and the TCRdb table lists in-frame clones only, not all of them. The sample holds 25,000 to 40,000 clones; 91% are singletons and the top ten take about 3.9%. Sample: CD8+ T cells from peripheral blood mononuclear cells, taken in the second trimester of pregnancy. The receptor source for this set is a female donor in good health, enrolled as a control in a pregnancy study.

This clone was seen only a few times. This sample includes further DNA sequences coding for the same CDR3. This rearrangement joins TRBV6-5 to TRBJ1-1; 9 bases agree with TRBD1. The CDR3 length is 15 residues. From germline, CDR1 is MNHEY and CDR2 SVGAGI. V dropped 2 bases and J dropped 5; count of bases not matched to a gene: 6. This CDR3 reads CASSYTGQGGTEAFF. The CDR3 region has the DNA TGTGCCAGCAGTTACACGGGACAGGGAGGAACTGAAGCTTTCTTT.

This chain joins TRBV9 and TRBJ2-2, with D maybe TRBD2 (6 bases). The CDR3 sequence is 16 residues long. The germline V gene encodes CDR1 SGDLS and CDR2 YYNGEE. V was clipped by 3 bases and J by 3 bases, with 15 bases between them. The CDR3 loop reads CASSDPVTRDTGELFF. The DNA for the CDR3 is TGTGCCAGCAGCGACCCGGTGACTAGAGACACCGGGGAGCTGTTTTTT.

The chain combines TRBV27 with TRBJ2-5; the D is unclear. V shed 2 bases and J shed 0 bases, with 7 bases lying between them. The CDR3 covers 14 residues. Germline loops: CDR1 MNHEY, CDR2 SMNVEV (reference sequence). This chain's CDR3 is CASSLVADQETQYF. In DNA, the CDR3 is TGTGCCAGCAGTTTAGTCGCGGACCAAGAGACCCAGTACTTC.

V usage is TRBV5-6 and J usage is TRBJ2-1; no firm D call. This CDR3 has 14 amino acids. The V and J ends lost 7 bases and 2 bases respectively, with 13 bases between them. The germline V gene has CDR1 SGHDT and CDR2 YYEEEE. This CDR3 reads CASHSALAYNEQFF. CDR3 nucleotides: TGTGCCAGCCACTCCGCCCTAGCCTACAATGAGCAGTTCTTC.

The V call is TRBV4-1, the J call TRBJ1-2; possibly TRBD1 for D (5 bases). The CDR3 spans 16 residues. The V and J ends lost 0 bases and 3 bases respectively, with 14 bases between them. Germline V CDR1 and CDR2: MGHRA, YSYEKL. The CDR3 is CASSQEGDGGDYGYTF. As DNA, the CDR3 is TGCGCCAGCAGCCAAGAAGGGGACGGGGGAGACTATGGCTACACCTTC.

This clone was recorded once. The chain recombines TRBV27 with TRBJ2-1; 7 nucleotides match TRBD1. The CDR3 totals 17 residues. Germline assignment: CDR1 MNHEY and CDR2 SMNVEV (reference sequence). V gave up 8 bases and J gave up 0 bases; unmatched junction bases: 13. The chain's CDR3 is CASASYPGQYSYNEQFF. The DNA of the CDR3 is TGTGCCAGCGCGTCCTACCCGGGACAGTACTCCTACAATGAGCAGTTCTTC.

For the CDR3, the DNA is TGTGCCAGCAGTTTCACTAGCGGGGCTTCTCACGAGCAGTACTTC. Its translation: CASSFTSGASHEQYF. V gene TRBV27 combines with J gene TRBJ2-7; 10 bases align to TRBD2. CDR3 length: 15 amino acids. Germline CDR1 and CDR2: MNHEY and SMNVEV (reference sequence). J was trimmed by 5 bases and V by 3 bases; bases with no gene match: 7.

The CDR3 DNA reads as TGTGCCAGCAGTTACAAGGACTTCGGGGCCTACGAGCAGTACTTC. Protein sequence: CASSYKDFGAYEQYF. The rearrangement links TRBV6-5 to TRBJ2-7, with D perhaps matching TRBD2 (5 bases). The V gene's germline CDR1 is MNHEY and CDR2 SVGAGI. Deletions cut 2 bases from V and 2 bases from J, with 13 bases between. This CDR3 is built from 15 residues.

The chain recombines TRBV19 with TRBJ2-7, with D tentatively TRBD2 (6 bases). This CDR3 has 14 amino acids. V was trimmed by 1 base and J by 3 bases, leaving 10 bases between them. Per germline, CDR1 LNHDA and CDR2 SQIVND (reference sequence). CDR3 residues: CASSIVGGNYEQYF. CDR3 DNA sequence: TGTGCCAGTAGTATAGTTGGAGGGAACTACGAGCAGTACTTC.

The chain is built from TRBV30 and TRBJ2-7, with TRBD1 as a possible D gene (5 bases). CDR3 length: 12 amino acids. Per germline, CDR1 GTSNPN and CDR2 SVGIG (reference sequence). Trimming took off 6 bases at V and 3 bases at J, with 12 bases between the two ends. In DNA form, the CDR3 reads TGTGCCTGCCTTGACAGATTCTACGAGCAGTACTTC. This encodes CACLDRFYEQYF.

The chain joins TRBV4-2 to TRBJ2-7; D uncertain. This CDR3 contains 14 residues. V lost 1 base to trimming and J lost 0 bases, with 7 bases between them. The germline CDR1 and CDR2 sequences are LGHNA and YNFKEQ. The CDR3 coding sequence is TGTGCCAGCAGCCAAGCCACTGCCTCCTACGAGCAGTACTTC. Its translation: CASSQATASYEQYF.

The J gene is TRBJ1-1, the V gene TRBV12-5; D unclear. Trimming took off 5 bases at V and 5 bases at J, with 15 bases between the two ends. Germline V gives CDR1 LGHNT, CDR2 FRNRAP. This CDR3 is 14 amino acids long. CDR3 amino acids: CASGAPLGGTEAFF. DNA of the CDR3: TGTGCTAGTGGTGCGCCACTCGGCGGGACTGAAGCTTTCTTT.

This clone was picked up a small number of times. The chain employs TRBV6-1 and TRBJ2-7, with TRBD2 matching over 12 bases. CDR3 length equals 15 residues. Trimming removed 4 bases from V and 4 bases from J; junction bases left unmatched: 5. Germline V gives CDR1 MNHNS, CDR2 SASEGT. CDR3: CASSVASGGAYEQYF. CDR3 coding DNA: TGTGCCAGCAGTGTTGCTAGCGGGGGGGCGTACGAGCAGTACTTC.

The V call is TRBV7-2, the J call TRBJ2-7, with TRBD2 matching 9 bases. The germline gives CDR1 SGHTA, CDR2 FQGNSA. Trimming removed 5 bases from V and 0 bases from J; junction bases left unmatched: 5. The CDR3 loop spans 15 amino acids. DNA of the CDR3: TGTGCCAGCAGCCGCGGGGGGGAGAGCTCCTACGAGCAGTACTTC. Translating it yields CASSRGGESSYEQYF.

This chain joins TRBV4-3 and TRBJ2-3, with 9 bases identical to TRBD2. Germline values: CDR1 LGHNA, CDR2 YSLEER. This CDR3 has 20 residues. J lost 3 bases, V lost 4 bases, and 20 bases had no gene match. CDR3 DNA sequence: TGCGCCAGCAGCCGCCTCGATTCTCGCGGGGGGGATAGGGAAACAGATACGCAGTATTTT. It is translated as CASSRLDSRGGDRETDTQYF.

The rearrangement joins TRBV29-1 to TRBJ2-7, with a weak D call TRBD2 (8 bases). V was clipped by 7 bases and J by 2 bases, with 18 bases between them. Germline CDR1 is SQVTM and CDR2 is ANQGSEA. The CDR3 has 14 residues. The CDR3: CSAEGAGGPYEQYF. CDR3 bases: TGCAGCGCTGAGGGGGCGGGGGGCCCCTACGAGCAGTACTTC.

The J gene is TRBJ2-1, the V gene TRBV6-4, with TRBD2 identical over 10 bases. V lost 6 bases and J lost 6; bases outside the gene matches: 5. Germline V gives CDR1 MRHNA, CDR2 SNTAGT. The CDR3 extends over 14 amino acids. CDR3 in amino acids: CASRAGGPGNEQFF. For the CDR3, the DNA is TGTGCCAGCAGAGCGGGGGGGCCGGGCAATGAGCAGTTCTTC.

This chain joins TRBV9 and TRBJ2-1; weak D call: TRBD2 (5 bases). V gave up 6 bases and J gave up 5 bases, with 15 bases separating them. The CDR3 runs to 14 residues. The germline V gene encodes CDR1 SGDLS and CDR2 YYNGEE. The CDR3 spells CASMGSPGHNEQFF. CDR3 nucleotide sequence: TGTGCCAGCATGGGGAGCCCTGGCCACAATGAGCAGTTCTTC.